This TCR beta chain was recovered during a study of cytomegalovirus exposure and HLA in healthy donors. Study observations and caveats: Cytomegalovirus-associated status was assigned to approximately 160 TCR beta chains. An analysis that was carried out later associated approximately 17,000 TCR beta sequences with HLA alleles at 0.05 false discovery rate. Earlier analysis yielded a pattern in which most TCR beta V segments were productive about 87% or about 30% of the time.

The sample holds a few counts of this clone. Its antigen is still unknown. PCR used 60 Vbeta primers and 13 Jbeta primers. Produced via immunoSEQ multiplex PCR; TCRdb's table is partial and in-frame only. The sample includes 130,000 to 150,000 clones, roughly 80% seen only once; the top ten take roughly 4%. Germline CDR1 SNHLY, CDR2 FYNNEI. The CDR3 has 14 residues. The V gene end was trimmed by 9 bases and the J gene end by 0 bases; junction bases not matched to a gene: 3. The sequenced sample consisted of PBMCs. V usage is TRBV2 and J usage is TRBJ2-7; TRBD1 aligns across 12 bases. The sequence was collected from a woman in her 40s in good health and CMV-seropositive. DNA for the CDR3: TGTGCCAGGGGGGGACAGGGGGCCTCCTACGAGCAGTACTTC. Amino acids: CARGGQGASYEQYF.